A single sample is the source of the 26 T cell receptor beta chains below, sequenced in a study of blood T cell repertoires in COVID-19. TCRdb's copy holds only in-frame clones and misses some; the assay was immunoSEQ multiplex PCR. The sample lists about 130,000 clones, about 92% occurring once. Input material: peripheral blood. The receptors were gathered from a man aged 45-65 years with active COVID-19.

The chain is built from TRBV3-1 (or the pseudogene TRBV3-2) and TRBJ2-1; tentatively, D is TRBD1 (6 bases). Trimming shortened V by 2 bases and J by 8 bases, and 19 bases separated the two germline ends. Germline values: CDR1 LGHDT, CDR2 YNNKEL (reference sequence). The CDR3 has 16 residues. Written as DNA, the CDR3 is TGTGCCAGCAGCCAAAGGGGGTCTTCGCCCGGCGATGAGCAGTTCTTC. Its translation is CASSQRGSSPGDEQFF.

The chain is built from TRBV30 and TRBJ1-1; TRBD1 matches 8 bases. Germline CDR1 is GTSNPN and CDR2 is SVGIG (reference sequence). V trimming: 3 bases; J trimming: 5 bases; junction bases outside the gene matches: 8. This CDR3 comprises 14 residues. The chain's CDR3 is CAWRSGQGWTEAFF. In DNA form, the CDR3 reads TGTGCCTGGAGGTCAGGACAGGGTTGGACTGAAGCTTTCTTT.

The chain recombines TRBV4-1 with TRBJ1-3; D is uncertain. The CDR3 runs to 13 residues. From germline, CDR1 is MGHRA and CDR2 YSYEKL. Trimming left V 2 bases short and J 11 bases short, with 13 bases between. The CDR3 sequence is CASSQFEGLAIYF. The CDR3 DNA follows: TGCGCCAGCAGCCAATTTGAGGGTTTGGCCATATATTTT.

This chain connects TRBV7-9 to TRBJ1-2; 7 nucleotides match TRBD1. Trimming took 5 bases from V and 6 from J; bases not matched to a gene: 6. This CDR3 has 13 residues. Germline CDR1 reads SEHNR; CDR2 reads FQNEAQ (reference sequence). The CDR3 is CASSEGTADGYTF. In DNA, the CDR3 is TGTGCCAGCAGCGAAGGGACAGCAGATGGCTACACCTTC.

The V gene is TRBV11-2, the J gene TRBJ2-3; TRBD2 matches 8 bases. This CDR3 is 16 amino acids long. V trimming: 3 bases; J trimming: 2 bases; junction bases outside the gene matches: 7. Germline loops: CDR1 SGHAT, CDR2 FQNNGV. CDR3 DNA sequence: TGTGCCAGCAGCTTGAGGCGTAGCGGGAACACAGATACGCAGTATTTT. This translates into CASSLRRSGNTDTQYF.

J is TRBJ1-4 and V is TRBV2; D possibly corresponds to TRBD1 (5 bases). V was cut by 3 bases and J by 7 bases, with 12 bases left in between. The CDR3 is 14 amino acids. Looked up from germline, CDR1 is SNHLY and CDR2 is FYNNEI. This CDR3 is CASSDGGAVEKLFF. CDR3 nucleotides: TGTGCCAGCAGTGATGGAGGGGCCGTTGAAAAACTGTTTTTT. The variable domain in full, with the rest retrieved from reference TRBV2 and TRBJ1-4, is EPEVTQTPSHQVTQMGQEVILRCVPISNHLYFYWYRQILGQKVEFLVSFYNNEISEKSEIFDDQFSVERPDGSNFTLKIRSTKLEDSAMYFCASSDGGAVEKLFFGSGTQLSVL.

This CDR3 is CASSVVPSRDTDTQYF. As DNA, the CDR3 is TGTGCCAGCAGCGTAGTACCTAGCCGTGACACAGATACGCAGTATTTT. V and J are TRBV9 and TRBJ2-3, with D possibly matching TRBD2 (5 bases). The V end was cut by 0 bases, the J end by 2 bases, with 13 bases between. The CDR3 length is 16 residues. Germline values: CDR1 SGDLS, CDR2 YYNGEE.

CDR3 nucleotides: TGTGCCAGCAGTTCTCGTTTGATAGGGAGTAACAATCAGCCCCAGCATTTT. It encodes CASSSRLIGSNNQPQHF. The chain recombines TRBV27 with TRBJ1-5; D is unclear. V was pared by 4 bases and J by 3 bases, with 19 bases between. The CDR3 spans 17 residues. In germline, CDR1 is MNHEY, CDR2 SMNVEV (reference sequence).

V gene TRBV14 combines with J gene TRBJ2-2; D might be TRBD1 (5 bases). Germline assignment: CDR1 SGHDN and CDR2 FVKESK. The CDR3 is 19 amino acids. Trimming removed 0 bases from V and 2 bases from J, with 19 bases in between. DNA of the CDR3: TGTGCCAGCAGCCAAGATCGAAACAGGAAAGGTCTTAACACCGGGGAGCTGTTTTTT. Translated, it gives CASSQDRNRKGLNTGELFF. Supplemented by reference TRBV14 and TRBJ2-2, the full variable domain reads EAGVTQFPSHSVIEKGQTVTLRCDPISGHDNLYWYRRVMGKEIKFLLHFVKESKQDESGMPNNRFLAERTGGTYSTLKVQPAELEDSGVYFCASSQDRNRKGLNTGELFFGEGSRLTVL.

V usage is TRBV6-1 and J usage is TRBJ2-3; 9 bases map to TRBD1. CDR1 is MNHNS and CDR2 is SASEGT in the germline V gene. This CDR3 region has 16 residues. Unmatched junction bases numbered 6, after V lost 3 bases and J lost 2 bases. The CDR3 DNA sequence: TGTGCCAGCAGTGACCGAGACAGGGGGTTCACAGATACGCAGTATTTT. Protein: CASSDRDRGFTDTQYF.

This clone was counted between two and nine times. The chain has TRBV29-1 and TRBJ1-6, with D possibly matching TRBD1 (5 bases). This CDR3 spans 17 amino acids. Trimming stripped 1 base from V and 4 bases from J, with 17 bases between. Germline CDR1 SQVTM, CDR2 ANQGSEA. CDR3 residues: CSVEGAGQTIYNSPLHF. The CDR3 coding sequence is TGCAGCGTTGAAGGCGCAGGGCAAACAATATATAATTCACCCCTCCACTTT. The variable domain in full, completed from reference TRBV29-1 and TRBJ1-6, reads SAVISQKPSRDICQRGTSLTIQCQVDSQVTMMFWYRQQPGQSLTLIATANQGSEATYESGFVIDKFPISRPNLTFSTLTVSNMSPEDSSIYLCSVEGAGQTIYNSPLHFGNGTRLTVT.

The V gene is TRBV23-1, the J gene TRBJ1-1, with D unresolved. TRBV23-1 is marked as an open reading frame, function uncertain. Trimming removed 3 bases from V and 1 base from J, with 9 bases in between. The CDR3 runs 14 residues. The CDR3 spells CASSQISWNTEAFF. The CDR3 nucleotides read TGCGCCAGCAGTCAGATCAGTTGGAACACTGAAGCTTTCTTT.

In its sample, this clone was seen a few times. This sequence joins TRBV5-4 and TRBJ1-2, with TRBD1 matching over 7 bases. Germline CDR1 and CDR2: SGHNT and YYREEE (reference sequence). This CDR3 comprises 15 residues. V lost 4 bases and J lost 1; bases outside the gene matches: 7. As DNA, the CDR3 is TGTGCCAGCAGCCTGATTGGACAGGTTAACTATGGCTACACCTTC. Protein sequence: CASSLIGQVNYGYTF.

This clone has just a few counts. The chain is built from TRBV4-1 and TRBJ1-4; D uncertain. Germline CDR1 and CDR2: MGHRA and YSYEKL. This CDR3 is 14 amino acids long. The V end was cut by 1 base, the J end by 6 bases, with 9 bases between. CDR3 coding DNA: TGCGCCAGCAGCCAAGGGGCGTTGGATGAAAAACTGTTTTTT. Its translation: CASSQGALDEKLFF.

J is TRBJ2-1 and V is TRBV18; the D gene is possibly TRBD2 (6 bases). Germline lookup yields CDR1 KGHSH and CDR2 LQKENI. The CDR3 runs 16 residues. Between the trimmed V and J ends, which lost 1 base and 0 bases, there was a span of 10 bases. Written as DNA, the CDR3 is TGTGCCAGCTCACCACTAGCGGCTATCTCCTACAATGAGCAGTTCTTC. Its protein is CASSPLAAISYNEQFF. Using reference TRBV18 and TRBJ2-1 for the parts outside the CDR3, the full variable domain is NAGVMQNPRHLVRRRGQEARLRCSPMKGHSHVYWYRQLPEEGLKFMVYLQKENIIDESGMPKERFSAEFPKEGPSILRIQQVVRGDSAAYFCASSPLAAISYNEQFFGPGTRLTVL.

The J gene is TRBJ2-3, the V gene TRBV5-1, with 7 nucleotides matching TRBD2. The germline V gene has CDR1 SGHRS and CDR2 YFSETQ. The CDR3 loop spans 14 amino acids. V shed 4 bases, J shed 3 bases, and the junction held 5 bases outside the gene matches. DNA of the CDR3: TGCGCCAGCAGCGGCGGGGGTTGGACAGATACGCAGTATTTT. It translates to CASSGGGWTDTQYF.

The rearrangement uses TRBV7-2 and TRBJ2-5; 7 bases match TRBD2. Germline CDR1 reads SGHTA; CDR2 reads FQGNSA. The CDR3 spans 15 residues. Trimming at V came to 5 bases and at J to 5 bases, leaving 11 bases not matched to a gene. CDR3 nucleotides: TGTGCCAGCAGCCTCAACAGGTGGGGAGGGGAGACCCAGTACTTC. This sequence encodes CASSLNRWGGETQYF.

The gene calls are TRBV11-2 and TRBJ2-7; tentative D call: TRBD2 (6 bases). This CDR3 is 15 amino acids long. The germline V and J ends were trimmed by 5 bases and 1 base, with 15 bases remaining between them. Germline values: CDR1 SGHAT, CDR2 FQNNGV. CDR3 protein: CASSIKVGGSYEQYV. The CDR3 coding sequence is TGTGCCAGCAGCATCAAGGTTGGGGGGTCCTACGAGCAGTACGTC.

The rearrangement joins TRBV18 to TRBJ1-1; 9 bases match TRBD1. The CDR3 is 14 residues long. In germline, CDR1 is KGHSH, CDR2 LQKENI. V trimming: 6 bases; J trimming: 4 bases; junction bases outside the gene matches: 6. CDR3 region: CASSTGQGVTEAFF. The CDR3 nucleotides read TGTGCCAGCTCGACGGGACAGGGTGTCACTGAAGCTTTCTTT.

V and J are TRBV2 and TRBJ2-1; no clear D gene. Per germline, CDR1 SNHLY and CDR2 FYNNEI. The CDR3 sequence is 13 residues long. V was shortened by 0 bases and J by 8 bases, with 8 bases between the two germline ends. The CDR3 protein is CASSEALSDEQFF. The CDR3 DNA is TGTGCCAGCAGTGAAGCGCTTTCGGATGAGCAGTTCTTC.

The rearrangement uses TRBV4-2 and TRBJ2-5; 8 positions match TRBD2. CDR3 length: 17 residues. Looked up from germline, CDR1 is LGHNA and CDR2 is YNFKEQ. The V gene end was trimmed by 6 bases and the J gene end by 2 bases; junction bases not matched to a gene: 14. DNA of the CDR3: TGTGCCAGCAGGCACTTGCTGCGGGGGGCCTTACAAGAGACCCAGTACTTC. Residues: CASRHLLRGALQETQYF.

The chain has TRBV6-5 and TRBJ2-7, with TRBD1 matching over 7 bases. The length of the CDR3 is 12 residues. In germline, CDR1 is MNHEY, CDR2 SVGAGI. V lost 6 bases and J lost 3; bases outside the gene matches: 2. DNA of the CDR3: TGTGCCAGCAGGGACAGGATCTACGAGCAGTACGTC. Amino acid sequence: CASRDRIYEQYV.

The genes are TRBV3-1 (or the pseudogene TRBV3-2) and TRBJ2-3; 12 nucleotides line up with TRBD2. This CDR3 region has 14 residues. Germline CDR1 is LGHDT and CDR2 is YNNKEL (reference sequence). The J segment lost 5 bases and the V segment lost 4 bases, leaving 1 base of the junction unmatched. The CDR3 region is CASSPGLAGDTQYF. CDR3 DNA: TGTGCCAGCAGCCCGGGACTAGCGGGAGATACGCAGTATTTT.

The CDR3, as DNA: TGTGCCATCAGTTTTAGCGGGGGGAATGAGCAGTTCTTC. It is translated as CAISFSGGNEQFF. The rearrangement uses TRBV10-3 and TRBJ2-1, with TRBD2 matching over 10 bases. This CDR3 contains 13 residues. V was pared by 5 bases and J by 7 bases, with 2 bases of the junction left unmatched. Germline loops: CDR1 ENHRY, CDR2 SYGVKD.

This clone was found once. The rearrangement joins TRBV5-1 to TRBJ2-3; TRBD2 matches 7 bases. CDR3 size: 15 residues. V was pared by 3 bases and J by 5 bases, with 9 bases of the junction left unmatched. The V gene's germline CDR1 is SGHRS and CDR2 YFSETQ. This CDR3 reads CASSSGGLEGDTQYF. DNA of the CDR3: TGCGCCAGCAGCTCGGGGGGACTGGAAGGAGATACGCAGTATTTT. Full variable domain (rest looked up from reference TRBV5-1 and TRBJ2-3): KAGVTQTPRYLIKTRGQQVTLSCSPISGHRSVSWYQQTPGQGLQFLFEYFSETQRNKGNFPGRFSGRQFSNSRSEMNVSTLELGDSALYLCASSSGGLEGDTQYFGPGTRLTVL.

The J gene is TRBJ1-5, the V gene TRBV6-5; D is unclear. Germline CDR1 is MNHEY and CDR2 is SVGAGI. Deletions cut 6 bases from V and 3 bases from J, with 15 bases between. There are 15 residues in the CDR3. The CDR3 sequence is CASRPLWGDNQPQHF. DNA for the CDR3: TGTGCCAGCAGACCCCTTTGGGGAGACAATCAGCCCCAGCATTTT.